The 14 T cell receptor beta chains in this list originate from one sample, sequenced in a study of Graves' ophthalmopathy and Graves' hyperthyroidism. Amplified material comprised TCR beta CDR3 regions derived from RNA transcripts. Investigators did first-round RT-PCR with HTBI primers, then second-round multiplex PCR. Each CDR3 protein gets one entry after TCRdb re-called the multiplex PCR reads with MiXCR. The table includes about 1.1 million distinct CDR3 sequences, about two fifths detected once. Sequencing input: peripheral blood or thyroid tissue (not recorded which). The origin of the receptors is an adult man with Graves' hyperthyroidism.

This clonotype has only a few counts. The J gene is TRBJ1-5, the V gene TRBV19; D unclear. Germline V gene data show CDR1 as LNHDA and CDR2 as SQIVND (reference sequence). The length of the CDR3 is 15 residues. V was trimmed by 9 bases and J by 4 bases, leaving 19 bases between them. CDR3 in amino acids: CASSPRWEPNQPQHF. The CDR3 region has the DNA TGTGCCAGCAGCCCACGTTGGGAGCCGAATCAGCCCCAGCATTTT.

The chain is built from TRBV7-2 and TRBJ2-5; 9 nucleotides line up with TRBD2. CDR1 and CDR2 (germline): SGHTA, FQGNSA. The CDR3 runs 15 residues. J lost 5 bases, V lost 6 bases, and 10 bases had no gene match. CDR3 region: CASSRTSAAGETQYF. CDR3 nucleotides: TGTGCCAGCAGTCGGACTAGCGCGGCCGGGGAGACCCAGTACTTC.

This clonotype was observed many times. CDR3 nucleotide sequence: TGCAGTGCCTCTCCGCCGGGACAGGGTGTGACACCCCTCCACTTT. Translation: CSASPPGQGVTPLHF. The chain couples TRBV20-1 to TRBJ1-6, with TRBD1 identical over 9 bases. The CDR3 runs to 15 residues. Germline V lookup: CDR1 DFQATT, CDR2 SNEGSKA (reference sequence). The junction had 14 bases not matched to a gene; V was cut back by 6 bases and J by 11 bases.

This clonotype was seen ten or more times. The V call is TRBV29-1, the J call TRBJ2-5; 14 bases line up with TRBD2. CDR3 length: 16 residues. CDR1 SQVTM and CDR2 ANQGSEA come from the germline V gene. Trimming took 6 bases from V and 2 from J; bases not matched to a gene: 8. CDR3 coding DNA: TGCAGCGTCTCCCGACTAGCGGGAGGGTCACAAGAGACCCAGTACTTC. Residues: CSVSRLAGGSQETQYF.

The chain uses TRBV7-9 and TRBJ1-5; 7 bases are a match to TRBD1. CDR1 is SEHNR, CDR2 FQNEAQ, per germline (reference sequence). CDR3 size: 16 residues. J was trimmed by 2 bases and V by 5 bases; bases with no gene match: 9. The CDR3: CASSHNRGRGNQPQHF. CDR3 DNA: TGTGCCAGCAGCCACAACAGGGGCCGTGGCAATCAGCCCCAGCATTTT.

The J gene is TRBJ1-2, the V gene TRBV10-3, with 7 positions matching TRBD1. Germline V gene sequence: CDR1 ENHRY, CDR2 SYGVKD. J was trimmed by 7 bases and V by 6 bases; bases with no gene match: 8. The CDR3 is 13 amino acids. CDR3 region: CAISDREGGGYTF. The CDR3 coding sequence is TGTGCCATCAGCGACAGGGAGGGCGGTGGCTACACCTTC.

This chain joins TRBV5-1 and TRBJ2-2; D is ambiguous. The CDR3 extends over 15 amino acids. Trimming removed 2 bases from V and 1 base from J, with 9 bases in between. Germline values: CDR1 SGHRS, CDR2 YFSETQ. The CDR3 region is CASSFGRRNTGELFF. In DNA form, the CDR3 reads TGCGCCAGCAGCTTCGGTAGGCGGAACACCGGGGAGCTGTTTTTT.

This clonotype has just a few counts. The chain recombines TRBV12-3 or TRBV12-4 with TRBJ2-5, with 9 bases that match TRBD1. The CDR3 loop spans 15 amino acids. V shed 6 bases and J 5 bases; nucleotides not matched to a gene: 10. The CDR3 DNA reads TGTGCCAGCAGAATGGAAACAGGGGGCCGGGAGACCCAGTACTTC. Translating it yields CASRMETGGRETQYF.

The sample holds a few counts of this clonotype. The chain carries TRBV5-6 and TRBJ1-3, with 8 positions matching TRBD1. V shed 5 bases, J shed 2 bases, and the junction held 6 bases outside the gene matches. The CDR3 is 15 amino acids. CDR1 and CDR2 (germline): SGHDT, YYEEEE. This CDR3 reads CASRPTGGAGNTIYF. In DNA form, the CDR3 reads TGTGCCAGCAGACCTACAGGGGGAGCTGGAAACACCATATATTTT.

This clonotype was recorded a few times. At one boundary the junction diverges from the germline segment, which might be a read error. This chain links TRBV20-1 with TRBJ2-7; TRBD1 matches 8 bases. CDR1 is DFQATT, CDR2 SNEGSKA, per germline (reference sequence). There are 14 residues in the CDR3. The CDR3 region is CSALGQDDSYKQYF. The DNA of the CDR3 is TGCAGTGCCCTGGGACAGGATGACTCCTACAAGCAGTACTTC.

The V call is TRBV25-1, the J call TRBJ1-5, with TRBD1 matching 8 bases. The CDR3 covers 14 residues. J lost 14 bases, V lost 2 bases, and 11 bases had no gene match. Germline V gene data show CDR1 as MGHDK and CDR2 as SYGVNS. CDR3 protein: CASSEETGASYEHF. The CDR3 bases are TGTGCCAGCAGTGAAGAGACAGGGGCATCCTACGAGCATTTT.

The chain links TRBV29-1 to TRBJ2-7; D perhaps matches TRBD1 (6 bases). The germline V gene encodes CDR1 SQVTM and CDR2 ANQGSEA. This CDR3 spans 15 amino acids. Trimming pared 0 bases from V and 1 base from J, leaving 13 bases between. CDR3 nucleotide sequence: TGCAGCGTTGAAGATCCCGCAAGGGGGTCCTACGAGCAGTACTTC. Translating it yields CSVEDPARGSYEQYF.

At least ten counts were recorded for this clonotype. The CDR3 is CASSLVAAGDTEAFF. The CDR3 DNA follows: TGTGCCAGCAGCTTAGTAGCGGCAGGGGACACTGAAGCTTTCTTT. The chain links TRBV7-9 to TRBJ1-1; TRBD1 is a possible D gene (6 bases). CDR1 is SEHNR, CDR2 FQNEAQ, per germline (reference sequence). CDR3 length: 15 residues. V was clipped by 1 base and J by 3 bases, with 12 bases between them.

The chain recombines TRBV11-2 with TRBJ2-7, with D uncertain. Germline values: CDR1 SGHAT, CDR2 FQNNGV. V lost 2 bases to trimming and J lost 3 bases, with 8 bases between them. The CDR3 consists of 13 residues. CDR3 bases: TGTGCCAGCAGCTTATGGTCCGACTACGAGCAGTACTTC. Protein sequence: CASSLWSDYEQYF.